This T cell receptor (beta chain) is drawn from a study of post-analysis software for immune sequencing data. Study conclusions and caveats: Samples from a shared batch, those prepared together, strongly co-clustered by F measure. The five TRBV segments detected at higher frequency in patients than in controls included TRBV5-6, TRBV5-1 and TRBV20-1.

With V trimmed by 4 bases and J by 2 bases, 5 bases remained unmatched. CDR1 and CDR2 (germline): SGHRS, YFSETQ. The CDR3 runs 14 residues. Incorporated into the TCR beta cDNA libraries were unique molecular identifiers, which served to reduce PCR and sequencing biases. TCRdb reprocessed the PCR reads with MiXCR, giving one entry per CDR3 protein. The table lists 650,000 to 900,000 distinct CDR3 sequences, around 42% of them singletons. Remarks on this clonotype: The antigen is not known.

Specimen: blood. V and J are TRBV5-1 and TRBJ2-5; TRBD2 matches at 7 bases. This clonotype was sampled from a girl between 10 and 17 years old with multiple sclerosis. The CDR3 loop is CASSPGLQQETQYF. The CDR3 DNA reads TGCGCCAGCAGCCCGGGACTACAACAAGAGACCCAGTACTTC.